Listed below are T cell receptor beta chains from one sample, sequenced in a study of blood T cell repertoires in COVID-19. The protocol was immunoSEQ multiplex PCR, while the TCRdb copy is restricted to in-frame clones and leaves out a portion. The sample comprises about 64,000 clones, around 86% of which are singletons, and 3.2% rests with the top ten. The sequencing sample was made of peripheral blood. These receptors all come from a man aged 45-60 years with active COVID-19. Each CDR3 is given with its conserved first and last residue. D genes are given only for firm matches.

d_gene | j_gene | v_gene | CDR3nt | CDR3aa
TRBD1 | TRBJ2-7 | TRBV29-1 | TGCAGCGTTGAAGAGGACAGGGGATACTACGAGCAGTACTTC | CSVEEDRGYYEQYF
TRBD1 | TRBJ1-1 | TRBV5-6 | TGTGCCAGGAGGAGGGACAGGGAGGGGAACACTGAAGCTTTCTTT | CARRRDREGNTEAFF
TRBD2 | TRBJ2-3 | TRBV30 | TGTGCCTGGAGGCCTCTAGCGGGAGGGAGCACAGATACGCAGTATTTT | CAWRPLAGGSTDTQYF
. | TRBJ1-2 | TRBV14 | TGTGCCAGCAGCGCGCGGGCTTCCCCCGCGCGGGGCTACACCTTC | CASSARASPARGYTF
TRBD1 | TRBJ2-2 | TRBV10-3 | TGTGCCATCAAGACAGGGGGCCTCTTGGCCACCGGGGAGCTGTTTTTT | CAIKTGGLLATGELFF
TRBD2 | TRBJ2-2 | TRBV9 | TGTGCCAGCAGCGTCGGCGGGGGGACCGGGGAGCTGTTTTTT | CASSVGGGTGELFF
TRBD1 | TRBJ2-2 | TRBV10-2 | TGCGCCGTCCACGGGACAGGGCGTGTGTCCGGGGAGCTGTTTTTT | CAVHGTGRVSGELFF
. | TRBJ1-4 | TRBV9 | TGTGCCAGCAGCGTACGGGGAGGAGAAAAACTGTTTTTT | CASSVRGGEKLFF
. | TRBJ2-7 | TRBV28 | TGTGCCAGCAGTTCAAGGGGGGAGCAGTACTTC | CASSSRGEQYF
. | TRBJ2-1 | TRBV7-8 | TGTGCCAGCAGCTTAGCCTTTAGCGAACACAACAATGAGCAGTTCTTC | CASSLAFSEHNNEQFF
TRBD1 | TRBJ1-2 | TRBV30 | TGTGCCGGGGCGGGACAGGGCTACTATGGCTACACCTTC | CAGAGQGYYGYTF
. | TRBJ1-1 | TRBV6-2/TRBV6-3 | TGTGCCAGCAGCCCTAGACAGGACCAGTACACTGAAGCTTTCTTT | CASSPRQDQYTEAFF
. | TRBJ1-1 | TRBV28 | TGTGCCAGCAGTTCGAGTGAGGGAGCGAGGTTCCGTGAAGCTTTCTTT | CASSSSEGARFREAFF
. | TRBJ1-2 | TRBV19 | TGTGCCAGTAGAGAGGGAGGGTGGGATGGCTACACCTTC | CASREGGWDGYTF
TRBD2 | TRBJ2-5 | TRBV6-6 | TGTGCCAGCAGTCACGGGCTAGCGGGGTACCAAGAGACCCAGTACTTC | CASSHGLAGYQETQYF
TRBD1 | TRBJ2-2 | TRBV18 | TGTGCCAGCTCACCCGGGACAGGGGGCACCGGGGAGCTGTTTTTT | CASSPGTGGTGELFF
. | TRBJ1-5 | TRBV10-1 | TGCGCCAGCAGTGAAAGGGGCAACCAGCCCCAGCATTTT | CASSERGNQPQHF
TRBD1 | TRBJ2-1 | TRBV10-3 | TGTGCCATCAGTGAGTCCGGTCCGGGACAGGTGAACAATGAGCAGTTCTTC | CAISESGPGQVNNEQFF
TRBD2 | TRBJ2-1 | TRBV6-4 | TGTGCCAGCAGTGAAGCGCTAGCGGGTCACAATGAGCAGTTCTTC | CASSEALAGHNEQFF
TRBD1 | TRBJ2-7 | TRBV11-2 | TGTGCCAGCAGCGATAACGCCGGGACAGGGACCAAGCAGTACTTC | CASSDNAGTGTKQYF
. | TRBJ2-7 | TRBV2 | TGTGCCAGCAACGGGGTAGTCCCATACGAGCAGTACTTC | CASNGVVPYEQYF
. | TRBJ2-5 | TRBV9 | TGTGCCAGCAGCGTGGGGGGACTCCCACGGGGAGAGACCCAGTACTTC | CASSVGGLPRGETQYF
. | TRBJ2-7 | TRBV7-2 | TGTGCCAGCAGCTCGGGGGTGGACTACGAGCAGTACTTC | CASSSGVDYEQYF
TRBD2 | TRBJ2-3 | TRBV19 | TGTGCCAGTCTCAAAAGGACTAGCGTCGCAGATACGCAGTATTTT | CASLKRTSVADTQYF
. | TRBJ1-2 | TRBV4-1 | TGCGCCAGCAGCCAAGAAGACGGCGGAGGGGGCTACACCTTC | CASSQEDGGGGYTF
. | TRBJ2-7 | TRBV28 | TGTGCCAGCAGTCCAGGGGGGCTCCTCTCCTACGAGCAGTACTTC | CASSPGGLLSYEQYF
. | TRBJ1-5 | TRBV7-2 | TGTGCCAGCAGCGGTGAAGGGAGCCGCGGTCAGCCCCAGCATTTT | CASSGEGSRGQPQHF
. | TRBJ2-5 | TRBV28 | TGTGCCAGCAGTTTAGATTCTGGGCAGGGTGGAGAGACCCAGTACTTC | CASSLDSGQGGETQYF
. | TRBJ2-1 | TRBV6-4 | TGTGCCAGCAGTGACTGGACTATCAACGGGCAGTATGAGCAGTTCTTC | CASSDWTINGQYEQFF
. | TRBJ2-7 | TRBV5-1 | TGCGCCAGCAGCTTGCCGAGCTCCTACGAGCAGTACTTC | CASSLPSSYEQYF
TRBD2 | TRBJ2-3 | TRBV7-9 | TGTGCCAGCAGCTTTCGGACTAGCGGGAGGTCTAGCACAGATACGCAGTATTTT | CASSFRTSGRSSTDTQYF
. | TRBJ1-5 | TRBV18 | TGTGCCAGCTCACCACCCCAGGGAGGGAATCAGCCCCAGCATTTT | CASSPPQGGNQPQHF
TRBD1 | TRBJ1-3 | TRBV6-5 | TGTGCCAGCAGTTACTACAGGGGATCTGGAAACACCATATATTTT | CASSYYRGSGNTIYF
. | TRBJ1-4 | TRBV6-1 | TGTGCCAGCAGCCGGGGGAGGGTAACGGAAAAACTGTTTTTT | CASSRGRVTEKLFF
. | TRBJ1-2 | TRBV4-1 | TGCGCCAGCAGCCAAGTCGCCCCAGGTGCCTATGGCTACACCTTC | CASSQVAPGAYGYTF
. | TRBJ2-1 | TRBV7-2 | TGTGCCAGCAGCTTAGCGAAGGGGGCCTACAATGAGCAGTTCTTC | CASSLAKGAYNEQFF
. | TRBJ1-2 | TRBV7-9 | TGTGCCAGCAGCTTAGAAGGGGGCTATGGCTACACCTTC | CASSLEGGYGYTF
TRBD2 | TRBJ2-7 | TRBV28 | TGTGCCAGCAGTTTATGGACTAGCGGGAGCATCGAGCAGTACTTC | CASSLWTSGSIEQYF
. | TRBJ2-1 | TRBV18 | TGTGCCAGCTCACCAGGAGAATACAATGAGCAGTTCTTC | CASSPGEYNEQFF
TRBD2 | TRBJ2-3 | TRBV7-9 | TGTGCCAGCAGCCCATTTAGCGGGGGGAGCACAGATACGCAGTATTTT | CASSPFSGGSTDTQYF
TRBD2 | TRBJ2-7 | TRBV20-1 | TGCAGTGCTAGTCTACACGGGACTAGCGGGAGAACCTACGAGCAGTACTTC | CSASLHGTSGRTYEQYF
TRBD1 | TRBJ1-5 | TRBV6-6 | TGTGCCAGCACCCCTGAGGAGGGGGCTAGGCAGCCCCAGCATTTT | CASTPEEGARQPQHF